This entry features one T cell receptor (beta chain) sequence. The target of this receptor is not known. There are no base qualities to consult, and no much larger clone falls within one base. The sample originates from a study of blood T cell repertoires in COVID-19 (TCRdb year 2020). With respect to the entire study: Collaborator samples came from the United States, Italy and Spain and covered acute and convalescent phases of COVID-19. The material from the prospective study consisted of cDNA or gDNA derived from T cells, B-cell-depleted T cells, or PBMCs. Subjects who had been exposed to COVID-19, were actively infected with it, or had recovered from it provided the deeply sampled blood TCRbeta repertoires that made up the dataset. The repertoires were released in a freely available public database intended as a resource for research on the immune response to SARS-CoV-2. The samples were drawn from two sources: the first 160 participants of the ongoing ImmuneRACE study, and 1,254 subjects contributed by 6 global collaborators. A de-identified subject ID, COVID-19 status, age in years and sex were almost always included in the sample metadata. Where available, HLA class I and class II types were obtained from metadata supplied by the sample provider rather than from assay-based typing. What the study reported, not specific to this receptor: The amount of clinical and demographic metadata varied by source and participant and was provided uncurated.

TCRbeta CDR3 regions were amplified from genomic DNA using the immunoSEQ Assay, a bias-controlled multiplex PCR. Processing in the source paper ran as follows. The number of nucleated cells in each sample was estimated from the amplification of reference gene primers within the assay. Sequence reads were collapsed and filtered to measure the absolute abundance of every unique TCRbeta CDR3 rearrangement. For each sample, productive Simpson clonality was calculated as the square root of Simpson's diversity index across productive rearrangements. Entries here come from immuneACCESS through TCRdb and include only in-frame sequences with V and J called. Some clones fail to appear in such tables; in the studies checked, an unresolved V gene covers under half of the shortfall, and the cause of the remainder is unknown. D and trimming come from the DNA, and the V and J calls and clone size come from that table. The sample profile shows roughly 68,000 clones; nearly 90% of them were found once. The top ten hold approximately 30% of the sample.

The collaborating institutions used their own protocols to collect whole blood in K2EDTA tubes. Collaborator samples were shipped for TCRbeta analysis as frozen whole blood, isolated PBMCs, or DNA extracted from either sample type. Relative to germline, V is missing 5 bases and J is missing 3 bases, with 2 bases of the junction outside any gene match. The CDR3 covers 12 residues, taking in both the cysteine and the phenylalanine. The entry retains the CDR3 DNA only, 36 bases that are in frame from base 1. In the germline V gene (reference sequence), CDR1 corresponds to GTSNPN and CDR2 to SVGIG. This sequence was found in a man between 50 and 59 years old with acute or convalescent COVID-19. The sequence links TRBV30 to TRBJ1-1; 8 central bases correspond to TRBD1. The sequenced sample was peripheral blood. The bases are TGTGCCTGGCGACAGGGGTACACTGAAGCTTTCTTT. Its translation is CAWRQGYTEAFF.